The following is a T cell receptor (beta chain) sequence with its context. Repertoires were generated with immunoSEQ multiplex PCR, while TCRdb's copy carries only in-frame clones and drops some. This table has 150,000 or so clones, roughly 80% appearing once. Germline loops: CDR1 GTSNPN, CDR2 SVGIG (reference sequence). The length of the CDR3 is 13 residues. The V and J ends lost 5 bases and 3 bases, in that order; junction bases with no gene match: 4. The record originates from a study of blood T cell repertoires in COVID-19. Overall study context: T cells, B-cell-depleted T cells, or PBMCs supplied cDNA or gDNA.

Those who participated ranged in age from about 18 to 89 years and resided in about two dozen US areas. Membership in each cohort depended on participant-reported clinical history. The study counted Cohort 3 donors as recovered given two negative PCRs, clearance, or symptom resolution. The chain employs TRBV30 and TRBJ2-3; 8 bases align to TRBD2. The clonotype originates from a woman aged 60-75 years who had recovered from COVID-19. The sequenced material came from PBMCs or T cells enriched from blood (not recorded which). The CDR3 DNA reads as TGTGCCTGGGGGTCGGGGGGGACAGATACGCAGTATTTT. Amino acid sequence: CAWGSGGTDTQYF. The complete variable domain, with remaining parts taken from reference TRBV30 and TRBJ2-3, reads SQTIHQWPATLVQPVGSPLSLECTVEGTSNPNLYWYRQAAGRGLQLLFYSVGIGQISSEVPQNLSASRPQDRQFILSSKKLLLSDSGFYLCAWGSGGTDTQYFGPGTRLTVL.